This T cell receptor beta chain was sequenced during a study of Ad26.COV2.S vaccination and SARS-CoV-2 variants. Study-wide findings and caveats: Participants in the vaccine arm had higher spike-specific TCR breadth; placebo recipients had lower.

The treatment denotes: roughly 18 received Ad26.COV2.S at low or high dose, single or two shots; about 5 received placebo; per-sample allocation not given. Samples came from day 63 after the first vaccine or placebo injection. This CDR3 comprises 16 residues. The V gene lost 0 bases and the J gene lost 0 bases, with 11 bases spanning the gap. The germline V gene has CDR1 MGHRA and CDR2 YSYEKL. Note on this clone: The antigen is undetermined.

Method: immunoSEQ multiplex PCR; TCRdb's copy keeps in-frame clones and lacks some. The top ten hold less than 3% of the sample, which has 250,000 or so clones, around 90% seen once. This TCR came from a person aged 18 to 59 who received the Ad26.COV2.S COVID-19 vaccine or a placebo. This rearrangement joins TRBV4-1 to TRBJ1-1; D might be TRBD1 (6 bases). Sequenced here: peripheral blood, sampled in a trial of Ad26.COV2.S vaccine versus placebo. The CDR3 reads CASSQETGKMNTEAFF. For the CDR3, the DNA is TGCGCCAGCAGCCAAGAGACAGGAAAAATGAACACTGAAGCTTTCTTT.